A single sample is the source of the 7 T cell receptor beta chains below, sequenced in a study of cytomegalovirus exposure and HLA in healthy donors. PCR was performed using 60 Vbeta and 13 Jbeta primers. TCRdb keeps only in-frame clones here, not all; method: immunoSEQ multiplex PCR. The sample contains about 130,000 clones, around two thirds of which appear only once. The sample taken for sequencing was PBMCs. These receptors were collected from a human donor in good health.

The chain combines TRBV28 with TRBJ2-3; possible D gene TRBD2, 5 bases. Germline CDR1 is MDHEN and CDR2 is SYDVKM. This CDR3 has 13 amino acids. V dropped 6 bases and J dropped 3 bases, with 10 bases sitting between them. Here the CDR3 DNA reads TGTGCCAGCAGAGACACGGGGACAGATACGCAGTATTTT. Translating it yields CASRDTGTDTQYF.

The V gene is TRBV9, the J gene TRBJ1-6, with a weak D call TRBD1 (5 bases). Germline V gene sequence: CDR1 SGDLS, CDR2 YYNGEE. V was trimmed by 5 bases and J by 5 bases, leaving 26 bases between them. The length of the CDR3 is 19 residues. The CDR3 sequence: CASSPNPGGGVRDNSPLHF. CDR3 coding DNA: TGTGCCAGCAGTCCTAATCCCGGGGGTGGAGTACGTGATAATTCACCCCTCCACTTT.

This chain joins TRBV9 and TRBJ2-7; TRBD2 matches 7 bases. Germline CDR1 and CDR2: SGDLS and YYNGEE. V was clipped by 0 bases and J by 3 bases; unmatched bases: 6. The CDR3 runs 15 residues. The CDR3 DNA reads TGTGCCAGCAGCGTAGTCCCTAGCGGATTCTACGAGCAGTACTTC. Its protein product is CASSVVPSGFYEQYF.

V is TRBV5-1 and J is TRBJ2-7; 10 nucleotides align to TRBD1. Germline V gene lookup returns CDR1 SGHRS and CDR2 YFSETQ. The V gene end was trimmed by 3 bases and the J gene end by 6 bases; junction bases not matched to a gene: 6. This CDR3 is built from 14 residues. CDR3 nucleotides: TGCGCCAGCAGCTCGGGACAGGGGAGTCGCGAGCAGTACTTC. Translation: CASSSGQGSREQYF. Variable domain in full (rest from reference TRBV5-1 and TRBJ2-7): KAGVTQTPRYLIKTRGQQVTLSCSPISGHRSVSWYQQTPGQGLQFLFEYFSETQRNKGNFPGRFSGRQFSNSRSEMNVSTLELGDSALYLCASSSGQGSREQYFGPGTRLTVT.

The CDR3 here is CASRVPGAGELFF. CDR3 in DNA: TGTGCCAGCAGGGTCCCAGGGGCCGGGGAGCTGTTTTTT. The chain couples TRBV28 to TRBJ2-2, with D possibly TRBD1 on 6 matching bases. Per germline, CDR1 MDHEN and CDR2 SYDVKM. V lost 6 bases, J lost 6 bases, and 11 bases lay in between. The CDR3 has 13 amino acids.

V usage is TRBV7-2 and J usage is TRBJ2-7, with D perhaps matching TRBD2 (6 bases). V shed 1 base and J shed 6 bases, with 13 bases lying between them. Germline V gene data show CDR1 as SGHTA and CDR2 as FQGNSA. This CDR3 comprises 14 residues. CDR3 coding DNA: TGTGCCAGCAGCTTAGGCACCGGGAGAAGCGAGCAGTACTTC. Translated: CASSLGTGRSEQYF.

The rearrangement links TRBV4-2 to TRBJ2-5, with D tentatively TRBD2 (5 bases). Trimming pared 0 bases from V and 5 bases from J, leaving 10 bases between. The germline gives CDR1 LGHNA, CDR2 YNFKEQ. CDR3 length: 14 amino acids. CDR3 nucleotide sequence: TGTGCCAGCAGCCAAGAACGCGGGTGGGAGACCCAGTACTTC. It specifies CASSQERGWETQYF.